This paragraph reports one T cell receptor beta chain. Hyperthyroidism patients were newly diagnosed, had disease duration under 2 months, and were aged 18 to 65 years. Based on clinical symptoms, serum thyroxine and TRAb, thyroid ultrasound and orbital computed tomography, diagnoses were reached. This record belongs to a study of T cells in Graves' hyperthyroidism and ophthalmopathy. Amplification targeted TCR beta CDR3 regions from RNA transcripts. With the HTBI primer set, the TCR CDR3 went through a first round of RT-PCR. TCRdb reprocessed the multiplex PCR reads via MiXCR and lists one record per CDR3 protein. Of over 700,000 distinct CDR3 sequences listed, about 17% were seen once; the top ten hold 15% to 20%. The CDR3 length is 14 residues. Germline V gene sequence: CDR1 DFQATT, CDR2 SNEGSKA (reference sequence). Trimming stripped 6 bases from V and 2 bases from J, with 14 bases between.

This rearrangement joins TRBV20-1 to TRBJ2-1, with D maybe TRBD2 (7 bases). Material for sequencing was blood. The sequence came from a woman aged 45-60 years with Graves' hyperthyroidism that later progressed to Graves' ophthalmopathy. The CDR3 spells CSARLGGAYNEQFF. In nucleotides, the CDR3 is TGCAGTGCAAGACTAGGGGGGGCCTACAATGAGCAGTTCTTC.